The T cell receptor (beta chain) described here comes from a study of CD8 T cells in ankylosing spondylitis. This clonotype was found a few times. What it recognizes is unknown. Germline CDR1 reads ENHRY; CDR2 reads SYGVKD. V was pared by 0 bases and J by 3 bases, with 6 bases between. This CDR3 is built from 14 residues. General study findings and limits: The authors reported significant enrichment of disease-linked clones in matched ankylosing spondylitis synovial fluid. Characteristic of ankylosing spondylitis blood, it appeared, was a TCR beta motif comprising several highly homologous variants.

MiXCR, run by TCRdb on the 5' RACE reads, gives a single entry per CDR3 protein. The table includes about 540,000 distinct CDR3 sequences, roughly 13% detected once. The sample comprised blood, either unsorted or a sorted T cell fraction (not recorded which). This chain uses TRBV10-3 with TRBJ1-3, with D uncertain. This sequence originates from a male donor with ankylosing spondylitis. The CDR3 DNA follows: TGTGCCATCAGTGAGTCTGCTTATGGAAACACCATATATTTT. It encodes CAISESAYGNTIYF.